The clone carrying this T cell receptor beta chain occurred once. As yet, its antigen is unknown. The V gene lost 3 bases and the J gene lost 5 bases, with 10 bases spanning the gap. Germline CDR1 reads MGHDK; CDR2 reads SYGVNS. This CDR3 is 14 amino acids long. This entry belongs to a study of shared clonotypes between healthy human individuals. Splitting of CD4+ cells produced CD45RA+ naive and CD45RA-negative memory subsets. This table comes from immunoSEQ multiplex PCR, and its TCRdb copy is limited to in-frame clones, with some not included. Among roughly 2.6 million clones, over 85% were seen once, and the ten largest hold 0.13% to 0.15%. General study results and limits: The study sampled only blood, and tissue repertoires likely differ. Generally, naive subsets (rather than memory subsets) showed larger estimated richness. The donor pool, a small one, limited the genetic and exposure-history diversity represented.

The receptor was isolated from a man aged 18 to 30 in good health. Source material: naive CD4+ T cells sorted from blood. As to subset: CD45RA+ positively selected. V is TRBV25-1 and J is TRBJ2-2, with D possibly being TRBD1 or TRBD2 (6 bases each). The DNA of the CDR3 is TGTGCCAGCAGTGATCGGGGGCGGACCGGGGAGCTGTTTTTT. This encodes CASSDRGRTGELFF.